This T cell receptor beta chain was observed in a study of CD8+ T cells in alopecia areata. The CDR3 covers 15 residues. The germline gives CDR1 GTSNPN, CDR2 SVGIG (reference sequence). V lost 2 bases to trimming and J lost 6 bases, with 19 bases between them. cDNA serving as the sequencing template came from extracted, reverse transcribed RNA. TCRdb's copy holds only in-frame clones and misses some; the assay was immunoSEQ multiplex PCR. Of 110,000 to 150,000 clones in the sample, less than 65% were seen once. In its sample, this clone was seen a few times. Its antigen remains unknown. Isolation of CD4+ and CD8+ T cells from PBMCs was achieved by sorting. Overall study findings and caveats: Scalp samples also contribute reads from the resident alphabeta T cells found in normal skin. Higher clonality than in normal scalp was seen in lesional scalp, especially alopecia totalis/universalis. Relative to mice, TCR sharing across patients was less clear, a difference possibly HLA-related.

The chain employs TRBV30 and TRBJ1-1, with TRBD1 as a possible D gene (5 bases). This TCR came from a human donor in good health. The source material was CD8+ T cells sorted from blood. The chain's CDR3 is CAWSIPVGHLPEAFF. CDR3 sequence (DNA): TGTGCCTGGAGTATACCGGTAGGACATCTCCCTGAAGCTTTCTTT. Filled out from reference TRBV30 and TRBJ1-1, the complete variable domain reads SQTIHQWPATLVQPVGSPLSLECTVEGTSNPNLYWYRQAAGRGLQLLFYSVGIGQISSEVPQNLSASRPQDRQFILSSKKLLLSDSGFYLCAWSIPVGHLPEAFFGQGTRLTVV.